A single sample is the source of the 24 T cell receptor beta chains below, sequenced in a study of blood T cell repertoires in COVID-19. Produced via immunoSEQ multiplex PCR; TCRdb's table is partial and in-frame only. Of fewer than 90,000 clones listed, almost 85% were seen once; the top ten hold approximately 10%. The sequenced sample consisted of peripheral blood. The receptors stem from a man over 45 with acute or convalescent COVID-19.

The chain joins TRBV6-5 to TRBJ1-5; TRBD1 matches at 7 bases. CDR3 size: 14 residues. The V segment lost 6 bases and the J segment 1 base; nucleotides outside the gene matches: 3. CDR1 and CDR2 (germline): MNHEY, SVGAGI. The CDR3 coding sequence is TGTGCCAGCAGAACAGGGGTGAGCAATCAGCCCCAGCATTTT. It encodes CASRTGVSNQPQHF.

The chain recombines TRBV9 with TRBJ1-5; 8 positions match TRBD1. Germline values: CDR1 SGDLS, CDR2 YYNGEE. The CDR3 covers 13 residues. J gave up 5 bases and V 3 bases, and 1 base lay outside the gene matches. The CDR3 DNA follows: TGTGCCAGCAGCGACAGGGGGGATCAGCCCCAGCATTTT. Amino acid sequence: CASSDRGDQPQHF.

V and J are TRBV15 and TRBJ2-2; tentative D call: TRBD1 (6 bases). This CDR3 comprises 15 residues. The V end was cut by 3 bases, the J end by 1 base, with 9 bases between. Germline CDR1 and CDR2: LNHNV and YYDKDF (reference sequence). The CDR3 nucleotides read TGTGCCACCAGCAGGCCCAGGGGGAACACCGGGGAGCTGTTTTTT. Translating it yields CATSRPRGNTGELFF. Using reference TRBV15 and TRBJ2-2 for the parts outside the CDR3, the full variable domain is DAMVIQNPRYQVTQFGKPVTLSCSQTLNHNVMYWYQQKSSQAPKLLFHYYDKDFNNEADTPDNFQSRRPNTSFCFLDIRSPGLGDTAMYLCATSRPRGNTGELFFGEGSRLTVL.

This sequence joins TRBV20-1 and TRBJ2-5, with TRBD2 matching over 9 bases. Trimming at V came to 7 bases and at J to 5 bases, leaving 2 bases not matched to a gene. CDR1 and CDR2 from the germline V gene are DFQATT and SNEGSKA (reference sequence). CDR3 length: 11 residues. CDR3 coding DNA: TGCAGTGTTCTAGCGGGGGAGACCCAGTACTTC. Translation gives CSVLAGETQYF.

The chain uses TRBV7-9 and TRBJ1-2; D is undetermined. V lost 4 bases and J 1 base, leaving 7 bases between the germline ends. This CDR3 has 13 residues. Germline V CDR1 and CDR2: SEHNR, FQNEAQ (reference sequence). The CDR3 spells CASSSVLNYGYTF. The CDR3 bases are TGTGCCAGCAGCTCTGTCCTTAACTATGGCTACACCTTC. Full variable domain (rest looked up from reference TRBV7-9 and TRBJ1-2): DTGVSQNPRHKITKRGQNVTFRCDPISEHNRLYWYRQTLGQGPEFLTYFQNEAQLEKSRLLSDRFSAERPKGSFSTLEIQRTEQGDSAMYLCASSSVLNYGYTFGSGTRLTVV.

This chain connects TRBV4-1 to TRBJ1-4, with D perhaps matching TRBD1 (6 bases). Trimming stripped 2 bases from V and 0 bases from J, with 10 bases between. CDR1 is MGHRA and CDR2 is YSYEKL in the germline V gene. CDR3 length equals 16 residues. The CDR3 region is CASSQRTASTNEKLFF. The CDR3 nucleotides read TGCGCCAGCAGCCAAAGGACAGCGTCAACTAATGAAAAACTGTTTTTT.

The chain has TRBV9 and TRBJ1-5, with 7 bases matching TRBD1. In germline, CDR1 is SGDLS, CDR2 YYNGEE. This CDR3 is built from 15 residues. The V gene end was trimmed by 4 bases and the J gene end by 5 bases; junction bases not matched to a gene: 9. In nucleotides, the CDR3 is TGTGCCAGCAGCTCGGCAGGGGGAATTTATCAGCCCCAGCATTTT. Translated, it gives CASSSAGGIYQPQHF.

The chain joins TRBV19 to TRBJ1-1; 8 bases align to TRBD1. This CDR3 has 13 residues. Trimming took 3 bases from V and 5 from J; bases not matched to a gene: 2. Germline CDR1 LNHDA, CDR2 SQIVND (reference sequence). CDR3 sequence: CASSIGTGTEAFF. Written as DNA, the CDR3 is TGTGCCAGTAGTATCGGGACAGGAACTGAAGCTTTCTTT.

This chain uses TRBV29-1 with TRBJ2-7; 9 nucleotides agree with TRBD1. The trim removed 7 bases at V and 4 bases at J, leaving 5 bases unmatched. Germline V CDR1 and CDR2: SQVTM, ANQGSEA. The CDR3 loop spans 12 amino acids. Here the CDR3 reads CSARTGDYEQYF. CDR3 nucleotide sequence: TGCAGCGCCCGGACAGGGGATTACGAGCAGTACTTC.

The chain links TRBV7-9 to TRBJ2-7, with D unclear. This CDR3 region has 13 residues. Trimming cost V 11 bases and J 0 bases, with 14 bases left between them. The V gene's germline CDR1 is SEHNR and CDR2 FQNEAQ (reference sequence). For the CDR3, the DNA is TGTGCCGCGGAACTGATTGACTCCTACGAGCAGTACTTC. Its translation is CAAELIDSYEQYF.

The V and J genes are TRBV7-3 and TRBJ2-1; TRBD2 aligns across 7 bases. After removal of 4 bases from V and 10 bases from J, the junction contained 4 bases not matched to a gene. The germline gives CDR1 SGHTA, CDR2 FQGTGA. The CDR3 consists of 12 residues. Here the CDR3 reads CASSSGRVEQFF. The DNA for the CDR3 is TGTGCCAGCAGCTCAGGGAGGGTCGAGCAGTTCTTC.

The chain carries TRBV16 and TRBJ1-5; TRBD1 is a possible D gene (5 bases). Germline V CDR1 and CDR2: KGHSY, FQNENV. The CDR3 has 14 residues. V shed 0 bases and J shed 9 bases, with 12 bases lying between them. CDR3 protein: CASSQSRLQGPQHF. The CDR3 DNA reads TGTGCCAGCAGCCAATCAAGGCTGCAGGGGCCCCAGCATTTT. Looking up the rest from reference TRBV16 and TRBJ1-5 gives the full variable domain: GEEVAQTPKHLVRGEGQKAKLYCAPIKGHSYVFWYQQVLKNEFKFLISFQNENVFDETGMPKERFSAKCLPNSPCSLEIQATKLEDSAVYFCASSQSRLQGPQHFGDGTRLSIL.

CDR3 region: CASSLTSGAGEQFF. DNA of the CDR3: TGTGCCAGCAGTCTGACTAGCGGGGCGGGAGAGCAGTTCTTC. J is TRBJ2-1 and V is TRBV27; the match to TRBD2 covers 11 bases. The J segment lost 10 bases and the V segment lost 5 bases, leaving 7 bases of the junction unmatched. CDR1 and CDR2 from the germline V gene are MNHEY and SMNVEV (reference sequence). The CDR3 spans 14 residues.

V is TRBV4-1 and J is TRBJ1-4, with D uncertain. With 3 bases removed from V and 8 bases from J, the gap between germline ends came to 10 bases. The CDR3 covers 13 residues. CDR1 and CDR2 from the germline V gene are MGHRA and YSYEKL. In DNA, the CDR3 is TGCGCCAGCAGCCAGGCCCAGGTGGAAAAACTGTTTTTT. The encoded protein is CASSQAQVEKLFF.

The CDR3 DNA sequence: TGTGCCAGCAGCTGGGAGAGCGGGAGGAACACCGGGGAGCTGTTTTTT. This encodes CASSWESGRNTGELFF. The chain uses TRBV5-5 and TRBJ2-2, with TRBD2 matching 8 bases. Germline CDR1 is SGHKS and CDR2 is YYEKEE (reference sequence). This CDR3 is 16 amino acids long. Trimming cost V 3 bases and J 1 base; bases outside gene matches: 5.

The CDR3 sequence is CASSFGAGLYNEQFF. DNA of the CDR3: TGTGCCAGCAGCTTCGGAGCGGGGCTTTACAATGAGCAGTTCTTC. The V call is TRBV11-3, the J call TRBJ2-1; 7 bases line up with TRBD2. CDR1 and CDR2 from the germline V gene are SGHNT and YENEEA. V lost 3 bases to trimming and J lost 4 bases; unmatched junction nucleotides: 6. The CDR3 covers 15 residues.

The chain employs TRBV4-3 and TRBJ1-1; weak D call: TRBD1 (5 bases). CDR3 length: 16 amino acids. Looked up from germline, CDR1 is LGHNA and CDR2 is YSLEER. V dropped 1 base and J dropped 1 base, with 13 bases sitting between them. CDR3 DNA: TGCGCCAGCAGCCAAGGGCAGGGTGAGGAGAACACTGAAGCTTTCTTT. Translated, it gives CASSQGQGEENTEAFF.

The gene calls are TRBV15 and TRBJ1-4; D is unresolved. Per germline, CDR1 LNHNV and CDR2 YYDKDF (reference sequence). The CDR3 covers 16 residues. Trimming pared 0 bases from V and 8 bases from J, leaving 16 bases between. CDR3 sequence reads: CATSRDPSPGSEKLFF. CDR3 nucleotides: TGTGCCACCAGCAGAGATCCCTCCCCGGGGTCGGAAAAACTGTTTTTT.

V and J are TRBV7-2 and TRBJ2-3; 9 bases match TRBD2. Germline loops: CDR1 SGHTA, CDR2 FQGNSA. V shed 4 bases and J 1 base; nucleotides not matched to a gene: 6. CDR3 length: 16 amino acids. The CDR3 nucleotides read TGTGCCAGCAGCTACAGCGGGGGGCCCCGCACAGATACGCAGTATTTT. This translates into CASSYSGGPRTDTQYF.

V usage is TRBV27 and J usage is TRBJ2-1, with 9 bases identical to TRBD2. Per germline, CDR1 MNHEY and CDR2 SMNVEV (reference sequence). This CDR3 has 19 amino acids. The V segment lost 3 bases and the J segment 6 bases; nucleotides outside the gene matches: 18. The CDR3 sequence: CASSFQRTMAGGFFNEQFF. CDR3 DNA: TGTGCCAGCAGTTTCCAACGAACTATGGCGGGAGGGTTTTTCAATGAGCAGTTCTTC.

This clone was detected once. The V call is TRBV6-2 or TRBV6-3, the J call TRBJ2-7; D might be TRBD2 (6 bases). Germline V CDR1 and CDR2: MNHEY, SVGEGT. The CDR3 has 16 amino acids. Trimming stripped 2 bases from V and 4 bases from J, with 18 bases between. DNA for the CDR3: TGTGCCAGCAGTTACGGGGTCGGGGGTGACCAGTACGAGCAGTACTTC. It yields the protein CASSYGVGGDQYEQYF.

The gene calls are TRBV5-4 and TRBJ2-1; 7 positions agree with TRBD2. Trimming took 5 bases from V and 7 from J; bases not matched to a gene: 15. This CDR3 is 16 amino acids long. CDR1 SGHNT and CDR2 YYREEE come from the germline V gene (reference sequence). The CDR3 nucleotides read TGTGCCAGCAGAGCCGGGGGAGTGCGGGGAGGGAATGAGCAGTTCTTC. This gives the protein CASRAGGVRGGNEQFF.

This chain connects TRBV10-3 to TRBJ2-1; TRBD1 aligns across 8 bases. Losses at the gene ends were 2 bases for V and 0 bases for J; bases not matched to a gene: 3. CDR3 size: 16 residues. Germline values: CDR1 ENHRY, CDR2 SYGVKD. CDR3 sequence reads: CAISEPTGGSYNEQFF. In DNA, the CDR3 is TGTGCCATCAGTGAGCCCACAGGGGGCTCCTACAATGAGCAGTTCTTC.

V usage is TRBV5-1 and J usage is TRBJ2-7, with no clear D. The CDR3 is 14 amino acids. Trimming left V 0 bases short and J 3 bases short, with 10 bases between. The germline CDR1 and CDR2 sequences are SGHRS and YFSETQ. CDR3 amino acids: CASSLGGGDYEQYF. Here the CDR3 DNA reads TGCGCCAGCAGCTTGGGAGGTGGAGACTACGAGCAGTACTTC.